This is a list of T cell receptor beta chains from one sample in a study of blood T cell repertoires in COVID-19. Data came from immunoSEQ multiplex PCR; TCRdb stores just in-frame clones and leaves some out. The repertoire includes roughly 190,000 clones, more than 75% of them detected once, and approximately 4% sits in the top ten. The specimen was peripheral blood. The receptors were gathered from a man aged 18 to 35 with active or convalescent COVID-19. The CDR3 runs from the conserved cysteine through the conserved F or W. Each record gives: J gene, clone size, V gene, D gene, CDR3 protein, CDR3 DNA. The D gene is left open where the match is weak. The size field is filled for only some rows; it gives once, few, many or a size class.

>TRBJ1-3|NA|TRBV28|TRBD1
CASQPGQGLGNTIYF
TGTGCCAGCCAGCCGGGACAGGGGTTGGGAAACACCATATATTTT
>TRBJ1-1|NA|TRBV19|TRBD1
CASSIGTGAEAFF
TGTGCCAGTAGTATTGGGACAGGCGCTGAAGCTTTCTTT
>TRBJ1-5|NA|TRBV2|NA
CASTPGGTHQPQHF
TGTGCCAGCACCCCGGGGGGGACTCATCAGCCCCAGCATTTT
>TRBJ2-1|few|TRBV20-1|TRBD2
CSASLAGYNEQFF
TGCAGTGCTAGTCTAGCGGGGTACAATGAGCAGTTCTTC
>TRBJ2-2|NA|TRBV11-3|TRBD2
CASSSRDYNTGELFF
TGTGCCAGCAGCTCCCGGGACTATAACACCGGGGAGCTGTTTTTT
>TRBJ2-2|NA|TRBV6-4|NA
CASSETGIRTGELFF
TGTGCCAGCAGTGAAACAGGGATCAGGACCGGGGAGCTGTTTTTT
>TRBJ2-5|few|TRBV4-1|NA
CASSQGFREETQYF
TGCGCCAGCAGCCAAGGTTTCAGGGAAGAGACCCAGTACTTC
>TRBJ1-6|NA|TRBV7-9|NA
CATERLEGFRYNSPLHF
TGTGCCACCGAGCGTCTTGAGGGCTTTAGGTATAATTCACCCCTCCACTTT
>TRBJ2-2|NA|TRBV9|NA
CASMRSGTGELFF
TGTGCCAGCATGAGGTCTGGGACCGGGGAGCTGTTTTTT
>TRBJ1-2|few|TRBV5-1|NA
CASSWETQTGYTF
TGCGCCAGCAGCTGGGAGACACAGACGGGCTACACCTTC
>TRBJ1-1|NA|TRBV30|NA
CAWSGRGDKTMAFF
TGTGCCTGGAGTGGACGAGGGGACAAAACGATGGCTTTCTTT
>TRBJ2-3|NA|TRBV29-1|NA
CSVVQGDTDTQYF
TGCAGCGTTGTTCAGGGCGACACAGATACGCAGTATTTT
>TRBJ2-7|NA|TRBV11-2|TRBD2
CASSLGLRGSYSYEQYF
TGTGCCAGCAGCTTAGGCCTGCGGGGGTCCTATTCCTACGAGCAGTACTTC
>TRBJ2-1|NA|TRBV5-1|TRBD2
CASSPSSGGYNEQFF
TGCGCCAGCAGCCCGAGTAGCGGGGGATATAATGAGCAGTTCTTC
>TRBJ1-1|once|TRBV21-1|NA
CASSKEAGPKAFF
TGTGCCAGCAGCAAAGAGGCAGGGCCGAAAGCTTTCTTT
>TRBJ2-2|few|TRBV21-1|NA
CASNDRGGTGELFF
TGTGCCAGCAACGACAGGGGAGGCACCGGGGAGCTGTTTTTT
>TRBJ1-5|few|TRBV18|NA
CASSQQWEQPQHF
TGTGCCAGCTCGCAACAATGGGAGCAGCCCCAGCATTTT
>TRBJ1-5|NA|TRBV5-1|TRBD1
CASSPGQGGQPQHF
TGCGCCAGCAGCCCTGGACAGGGAGGACAGCCCCAGCATTTT
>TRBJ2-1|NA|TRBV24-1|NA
CATSTPGGQEQFF
TGTGCCACCAGTACACCGGGGGGCCAGGAGCAGTTCTTC
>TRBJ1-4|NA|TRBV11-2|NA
CASSLVRGGGEKLFF
TGTGCCAGCAGCTTAGTTCGGGGGGGCGGTGAAAAACTGTTTTTT
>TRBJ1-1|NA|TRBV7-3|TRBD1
CASSSTGGNTEAFF
TGTGCCAGCAGCAGCACAGGGGGGAACACTGAAGCTTTCTTT
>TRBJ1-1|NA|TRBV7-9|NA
CASAERGGIRTEAFF
TGTGCCAGCGCGGAGAGGGGGGGCATCAGGACTGAAGCTTTCTTT
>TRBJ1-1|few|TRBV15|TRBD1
CATRGPGGAFF
TGTGCCACCAGGGGACCAGGGGGTGCTTTCTTT
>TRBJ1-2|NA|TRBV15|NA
CATSREDRTDGYTF
TGTGCCACCAGCAGAGAGGATAGGACAGATGGCTACACCTTC
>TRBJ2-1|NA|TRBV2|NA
CASSLHRELISEQFF
TGTGCCAGCAGTTTACACAGGGAACTTATTAGTGAGCAGTTCTTC
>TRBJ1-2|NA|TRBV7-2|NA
CASRMRREAGGYTF
TGTGCCAGCAGGATGCGAAGAGAGGCGGGTGGCTACACCTTC
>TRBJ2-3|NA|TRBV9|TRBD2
CASSGGAGIPTDTQYF
TGTGCCAGCAGCGGCGGAGCGGGAATTCCCACAGATACGCAGTATTTT
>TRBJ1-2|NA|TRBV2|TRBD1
CASSGSPGQGYGYTF
TGTGCCAGCAGTGGGAGTCCGGGACAGGGCTATGGCTACACCTTC
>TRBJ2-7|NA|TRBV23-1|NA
CASRPTGSLVYEQYF
TGCGCCAGCAGGCCCACAGGATCGTTAGTTTACGAGCAGTACTTC
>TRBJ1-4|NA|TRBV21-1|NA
CASYQRRQVKATNEKLFF
TGTGCCAGCTACCAAAGGAGGCAGGTAAAAGCAACTAATGAAAAACTGTTTTTT
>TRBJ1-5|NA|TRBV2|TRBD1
CASRPGQGDQPQHF
TGTGCCAGCAGACCGGGACAGGGCGACCAGCCCCAGCATTTT
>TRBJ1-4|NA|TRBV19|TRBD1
CASSPWTGGGEKLFF
TGTGCCAGTAGTCCGTGGACAGGGGGAGGTGAAAAACTGTTTTTT
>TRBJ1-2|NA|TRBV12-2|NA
CASRLGYGTAFGGYTF
TGTGCAAGTCGCTTAGGATACGGGACAGCCTTTGGGGGCTACACCTTC
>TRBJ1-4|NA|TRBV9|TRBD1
CASSLLDRDEKLFF
TGTGCCAGCAGCCTACTGGACAGGGATGAAAAACTGTTTTTT
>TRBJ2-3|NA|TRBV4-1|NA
CASKELGLGADTQYF
TGCGCCAGCAAAGAGCTAGGTTTAGGGGCAGATACGCAGTATTTT
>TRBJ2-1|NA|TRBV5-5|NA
CASSGTGDSYNEQFF
TGTGCCAGCAGCGGGACGGGGGACTCCTACAATGAGCAGTTCTTC
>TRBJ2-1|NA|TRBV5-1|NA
CASSLGPTGQNNEQFF
TGCGCCAGCAGCTTGGGCCCTACAGGCCAAAACAATGAGCAGTTCTTC
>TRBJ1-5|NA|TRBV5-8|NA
CASSIQEPQHF
TGTGCCAGCAGCATCCAGGAGCCCCAGCATTTT
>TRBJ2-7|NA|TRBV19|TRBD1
CATQLSGQGPYEQYF
TGTGCCACCCAACTCTCGGGACAGGGCCCCTACGAGCAGTACTTC
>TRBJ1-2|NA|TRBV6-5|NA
CASSYSPVNYGYTF
TGTGCCAGCAGTTACTCACCAGTTAACTATGGCTACACCTTC
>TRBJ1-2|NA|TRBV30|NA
CAWSRQTLGEGYTF
TGTGCCTGGAGTCGACAGACTCTAGGTGAAGGCTACACCTTC
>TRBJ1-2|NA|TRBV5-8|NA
CASSPNGGMSYGYTF
TGTGCCAGCAGCCCCAATGGAGGGATGTCCTATGGCTACACCTTC
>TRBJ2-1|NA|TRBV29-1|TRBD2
CSAFTSGRAVDNEQFF
TGCAGCGCCTTCACTAGCGGGAGGGCTGTCGACAATGAGCAGTTCTTC
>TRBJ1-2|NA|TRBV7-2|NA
CASSLEGNYGYTF
TGTGCCAGCAGCTTAGAGGGGAACTATGGCTACACCTTC
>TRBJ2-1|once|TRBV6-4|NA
CASSDSQEAHEQFF
TGTGCCAGCAGTGACTCGCAGGAAGCCCATGAGCAGTTCTTC
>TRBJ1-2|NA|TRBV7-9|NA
CASSASGIGYTF
TGTGCCAGCAGCGCTTCAGGGATAGGCTACACCTTC
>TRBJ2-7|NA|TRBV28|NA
CASTIGSHFYEQYF
TGTGCCAGCACTATCGGGTCACACTTTTACGAGCAGTACTTC